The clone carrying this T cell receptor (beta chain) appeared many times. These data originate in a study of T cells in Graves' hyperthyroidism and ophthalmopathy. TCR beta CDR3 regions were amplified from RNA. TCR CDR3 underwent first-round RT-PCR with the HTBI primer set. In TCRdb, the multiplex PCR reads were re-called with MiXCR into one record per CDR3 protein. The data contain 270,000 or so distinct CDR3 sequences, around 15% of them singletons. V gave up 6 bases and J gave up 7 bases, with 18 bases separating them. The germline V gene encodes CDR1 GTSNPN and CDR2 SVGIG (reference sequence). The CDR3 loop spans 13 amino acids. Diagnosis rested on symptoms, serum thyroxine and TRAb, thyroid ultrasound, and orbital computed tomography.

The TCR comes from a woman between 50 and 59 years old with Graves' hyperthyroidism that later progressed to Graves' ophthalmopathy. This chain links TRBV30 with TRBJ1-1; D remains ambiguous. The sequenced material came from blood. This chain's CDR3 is CACREGRVSEAFF. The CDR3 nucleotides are TGTGCCTGCCGGGAAGGGAGAGTCAGTGAAGCTTTCTTT.